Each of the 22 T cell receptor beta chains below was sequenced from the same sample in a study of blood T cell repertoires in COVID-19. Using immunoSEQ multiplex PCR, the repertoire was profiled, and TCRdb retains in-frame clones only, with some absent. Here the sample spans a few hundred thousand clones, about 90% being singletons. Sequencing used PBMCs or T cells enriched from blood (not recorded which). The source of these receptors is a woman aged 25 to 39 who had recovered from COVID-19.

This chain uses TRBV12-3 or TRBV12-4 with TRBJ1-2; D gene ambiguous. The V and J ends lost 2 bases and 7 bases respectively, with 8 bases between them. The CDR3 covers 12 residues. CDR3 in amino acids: CASSLILSGYTF. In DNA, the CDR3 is TGTGCCAGCAGTTTAATCCTTAGTGGCTACACCTTC.

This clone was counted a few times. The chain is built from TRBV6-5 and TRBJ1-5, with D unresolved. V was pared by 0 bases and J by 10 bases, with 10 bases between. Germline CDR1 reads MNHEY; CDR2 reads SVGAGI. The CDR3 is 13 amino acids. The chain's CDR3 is CASSYSPGGPQHF. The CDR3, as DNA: TGTGCCAGCAGTTACTCACCCGGCGGACCCCAGCATTTT.

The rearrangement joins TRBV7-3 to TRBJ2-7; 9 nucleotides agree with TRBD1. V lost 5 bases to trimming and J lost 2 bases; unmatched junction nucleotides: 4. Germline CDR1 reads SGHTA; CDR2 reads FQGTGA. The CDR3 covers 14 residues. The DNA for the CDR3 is TGTGCCAGCAGCCCCGACAGGGGGGCCTACGAGCAGTACTTC. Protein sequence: CASSPDRGAYEQYF.

The CDR3 DNA reads TGTGCCAGCTTGGACAGGGCGGAGCGCGGAGCTTTCTTT. The encoded protein is CASLDRAERGAFF. This chain connects TRBV21-1 to TRBJ1-1; whether TRBD1, the table's D call, matches the DNA was not checked. TRBV21-1 constitutes a pseudogene. CDR3 length: 13 residues.

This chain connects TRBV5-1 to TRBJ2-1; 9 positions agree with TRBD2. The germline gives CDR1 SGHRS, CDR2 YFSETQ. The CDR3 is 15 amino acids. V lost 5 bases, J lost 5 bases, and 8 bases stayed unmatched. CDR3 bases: TGCGCCAGCAGTACGACTAGCGGAGTCCACAATGAGCAGTTCTTC. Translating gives CASSTTSGVHNEQFF.

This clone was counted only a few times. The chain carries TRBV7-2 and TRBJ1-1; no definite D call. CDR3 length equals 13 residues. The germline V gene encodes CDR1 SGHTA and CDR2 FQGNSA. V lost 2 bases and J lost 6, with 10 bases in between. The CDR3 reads CASSLLLGAEAFF. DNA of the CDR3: TGTGCCAGCAGCTTATTACTAGGCGCTGAAGCTTTCTTT.

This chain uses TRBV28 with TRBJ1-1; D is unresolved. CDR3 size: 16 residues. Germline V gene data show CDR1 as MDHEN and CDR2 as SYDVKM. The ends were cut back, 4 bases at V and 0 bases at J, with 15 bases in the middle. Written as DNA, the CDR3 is TGTGCCAGCAGTTCAAACTTCAGGAAAATGAACACTGAAGCTTTCTTT. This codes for CASSSNFRKMNTEAFF.

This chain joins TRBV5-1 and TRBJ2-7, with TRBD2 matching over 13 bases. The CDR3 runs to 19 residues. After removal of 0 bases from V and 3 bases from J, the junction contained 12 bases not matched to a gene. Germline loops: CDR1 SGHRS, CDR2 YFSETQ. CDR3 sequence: CASSLAGLAGAIPFYEQYF. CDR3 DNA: TGCGCCAGCAGCTTGGCCGGACTAGCGGGAGCTATACCCTTCTACGAGCAGTACTTC.

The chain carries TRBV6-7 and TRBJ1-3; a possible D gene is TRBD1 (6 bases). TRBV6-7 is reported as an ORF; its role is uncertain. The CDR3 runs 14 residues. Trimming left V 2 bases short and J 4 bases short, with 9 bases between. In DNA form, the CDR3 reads TGTGCCAGCAGTTACAGGGGGACAGGAAACACCATATATTTT. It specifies CASSYRGTGNTIYF.

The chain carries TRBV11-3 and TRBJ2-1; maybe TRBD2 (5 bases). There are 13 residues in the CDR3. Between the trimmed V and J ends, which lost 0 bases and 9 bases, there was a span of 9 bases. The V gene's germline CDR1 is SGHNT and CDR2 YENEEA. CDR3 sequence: CASSLEGASEQFF. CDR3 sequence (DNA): TGTGCCAGCAGCTTAGAGGGAGCGAGTGAGCAGTTCTTC.

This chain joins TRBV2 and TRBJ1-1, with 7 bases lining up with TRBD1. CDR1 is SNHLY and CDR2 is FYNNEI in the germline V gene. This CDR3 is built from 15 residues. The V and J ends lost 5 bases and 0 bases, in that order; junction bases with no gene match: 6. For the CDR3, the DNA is TGTGCCAGCAGTAGAGGACAGGCCATGAACACTGAAGCTTTCTTT. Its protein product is CASSRGQAMNTEAFF.

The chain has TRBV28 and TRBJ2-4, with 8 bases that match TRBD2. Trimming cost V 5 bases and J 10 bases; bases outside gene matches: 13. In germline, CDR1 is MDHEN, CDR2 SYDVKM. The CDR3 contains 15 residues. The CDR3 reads CASSKLAGTGGIQYF. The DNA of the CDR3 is TGTGCCAGCAGTAAGTTAGCGGGGACTGGTGGAATTCAGTACTTC.

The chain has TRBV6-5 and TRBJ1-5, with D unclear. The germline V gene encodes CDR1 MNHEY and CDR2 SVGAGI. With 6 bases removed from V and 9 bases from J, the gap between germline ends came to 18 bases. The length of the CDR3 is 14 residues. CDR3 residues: CASRIGSPQGPQHF. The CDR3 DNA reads TGTGCCAGCAGGATCGGGAGTCCTCAAGGGCCCCAGCATTTT.

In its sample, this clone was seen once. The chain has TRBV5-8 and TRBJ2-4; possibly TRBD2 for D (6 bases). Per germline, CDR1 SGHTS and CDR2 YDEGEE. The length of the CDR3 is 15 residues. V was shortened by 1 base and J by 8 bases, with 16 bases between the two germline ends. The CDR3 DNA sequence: TGTGCCAGCAGCTTGCGGGGCAGGGAGGCGGACATTCAGTACTTC. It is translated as CASSLRGREADIQYF.

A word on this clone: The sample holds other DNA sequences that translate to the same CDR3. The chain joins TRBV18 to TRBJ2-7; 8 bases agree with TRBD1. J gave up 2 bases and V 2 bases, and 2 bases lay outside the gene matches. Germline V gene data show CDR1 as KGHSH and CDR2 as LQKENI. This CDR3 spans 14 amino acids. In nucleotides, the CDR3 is TGTGCCAGCTCACCAGGACAGGGACCCTACGAGCAGTACTTC. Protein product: CASSPGQGPYEQYF.

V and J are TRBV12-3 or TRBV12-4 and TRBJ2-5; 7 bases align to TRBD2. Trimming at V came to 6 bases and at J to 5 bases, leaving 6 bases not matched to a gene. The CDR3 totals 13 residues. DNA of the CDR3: TGTGCCAGCAGCCCCGGGAGGCAGGAGACCCAGTACTTC. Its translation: CASSPGRQETQYF.

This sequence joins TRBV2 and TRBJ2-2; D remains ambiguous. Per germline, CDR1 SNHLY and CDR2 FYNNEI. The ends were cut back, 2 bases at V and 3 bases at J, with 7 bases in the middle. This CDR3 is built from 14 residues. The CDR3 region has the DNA TGTGCCAGCAGTGAATCCAGATACACCGGGGAGCTGTTTTTT. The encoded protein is CASSESRYTGELFF. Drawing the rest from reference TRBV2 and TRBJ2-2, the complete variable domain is EPEVTQTPSHQVTQMGQEVILRCVPISNHLYFYWYRQILGQKVEFLVSFYNNEISEKSEIFDDQFSVERPDGSNFTLKIRSTKLEDSAMYFCASSESRYTGELFFGEGSRLTVL.

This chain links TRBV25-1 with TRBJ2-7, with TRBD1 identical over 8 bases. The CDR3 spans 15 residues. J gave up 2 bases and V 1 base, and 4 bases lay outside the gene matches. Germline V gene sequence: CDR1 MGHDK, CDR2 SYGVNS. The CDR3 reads CASSESTGATYEQYF. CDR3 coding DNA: TGTGCCAGCAGTGAATCGACAGGGGCCACCTACGAGCAGTACTTC.

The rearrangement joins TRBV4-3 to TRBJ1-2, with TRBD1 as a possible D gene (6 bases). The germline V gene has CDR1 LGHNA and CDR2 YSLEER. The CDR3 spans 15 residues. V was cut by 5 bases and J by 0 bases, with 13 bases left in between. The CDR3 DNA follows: TGCGCCAGCAGCTCCCGACAGGTCGCTAACTATGGCTACACCTTC. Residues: CASSSRQVANYGYTF.

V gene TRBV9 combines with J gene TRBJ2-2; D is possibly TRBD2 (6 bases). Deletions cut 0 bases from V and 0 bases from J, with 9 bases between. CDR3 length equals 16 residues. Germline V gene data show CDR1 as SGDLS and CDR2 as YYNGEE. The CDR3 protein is CASSVGASANTGELFF. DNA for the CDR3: TGTGCCAGCAGCGTAGGGGCTAGCGCGAACACCGGGGAGCTGTTTTTT.

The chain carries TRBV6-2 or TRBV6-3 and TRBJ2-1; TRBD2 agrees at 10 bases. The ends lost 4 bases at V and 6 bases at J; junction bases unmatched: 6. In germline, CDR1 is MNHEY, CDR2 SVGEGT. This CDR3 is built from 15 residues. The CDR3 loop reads CASSSKRGGINEQFF. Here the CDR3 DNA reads TGTGCCAGCAGTTCGAAGCGGGGGGGCATCAATGAGCAGTTCTTC.

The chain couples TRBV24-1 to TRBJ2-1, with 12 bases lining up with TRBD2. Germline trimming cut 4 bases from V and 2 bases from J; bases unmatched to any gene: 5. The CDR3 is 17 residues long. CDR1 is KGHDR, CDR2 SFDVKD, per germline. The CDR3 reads CATSDSGLAGTYNEQFF. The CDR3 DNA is TGTGCCACCAGTGACTCGGGACTAGCGGGTACCTACAATGAGCAGTTCTTC.